Listed below are T cell receptor beta chains from one sample, sequenced in a study of shared clonotypes between healthy human individuals. Measured with immunoSEQ multiplex PCR; TCRdb has only the in-frame clones, and not every one. The table has 1,500,000 or so clones, around 98.5% seen once. Specimen: naive CD4+ T cells sorted from blood. These receptors all come from a man in his thirties or forties in good health. CDR3s include the opening cysteine and the closing phenylalanine or tryptophan. The order of the fields is clone size, J gene, V gene, D gene, CDR3 DNA, CDR3 protein. The D gene is left open where the match is weak. The listing skips clone size in some rows; elsewhere it reads once, few, many or a size class.

size: -
J: TRBJ1-5
V: TRBV10-3
D: TRBD1
DNA: TGTGCCAACCAACAGGGGCTAAATCAGCCCCAGCATTTT
CDR3: CANQQGLNQPQHF

size: -
J: TRBJ1-1
V: TRBV7-2
D: -
DNA: TGTGCCAGCAGCTTAGCGGGGGGCGCAGCCTCTGAAGCTTTCTTT
CDR3: CASSLAGGAASEAFF

size: -
J: TRBJ2-7
V: TRBV11-3
D: -
DNA: TGTGCCAGCAGCTTAGACAGGAGGGGATACGAGCAGTACTTC
CDR3: CASSLDRRGYEQYF

size: -
J: TRBJ2-1
V: TRBV6-6
D: -
DNA: TGTGCCAGCAGCCCTGGGGGGGCGGGTGAGCAGTTCTTC
CDR3: CASSPGGAGEQFF

size: once
J: TRBJ1-5
V: TRBV2
D: -
DNA: TGTGCCAGCAGGTATAGCAATCAGCCCCAGCATTTT
CDR3: CASRYSNQPQHF

size: -
J: TRBJ2-3
V: TRBV5-1
D: TRBD2
DNA: TGCGCCAGCAGCACACGGGAGGGGACAGATACGCAGTATTTT
CDR3: CASSTREGTDTQYF

size: -
J: TRBJ1-2
V: TRBV4-1
D: -
DNA: TGCGCCAGCAGCCAAGTTACGGGGGGGGCGCCTAACTATGGCTACACCTTC
CDR3: CASSQVTGGAPNYGYTF

size: -
J: TRBJ1-2
V: TRBV13
D: -
DNA: TGTGCCAGCAGCCCACTCGGGACACCATCCCCCTATGGCTACACCTTC
CDR3: CASSPLGTPSPYGYTF

size: -
J: TRBJ2-1
V: TRBV2
D: -
DNA: TGTGCCAGCAGTGAATCCCCGGGTGCGTTTAAGCAGTTCTTC
CDR3: CASSESPGAFKQFF

size: -
J: TRBJ2-1
V: TRBV4-1
D: -
DNA: TGCGCCAGCAGCCAAGCTGGAGTGTACAATGAGCAGTTCTTC
CDR3: CASSQAGVYNEQFF